Shown below are 13 T cell receptor beta chains from a single sample sequenced in a study of blood T cell repertoires in COVID-19. Produced via immunoSEQ multiplex PCR; TCRdb's table is partial and in-frame only. The table has under 300,000 clones, approximately 90% seen once; the top ten hold 0.99%. Sample: peripheral blood. Every receptor here comes from a woman aged 40 to 50 who had recovered from COVID-19.

J is TRBJ2-1 and V is TRBV7-2, with D perhaps TRBD2 (6 bases). Trimming pared 2 bases from V and 2 bases from J, leaving 19 bases between. Germline V CDR1 and CDR2: SGHTA, FQGNSA. The CDR3 totals 18 residues. In nucleotides, the CDR3 is TGTGCCAGCAGCTTATTAGGGACTGTCGGCGGGACCTACAATGAGCAGTTCTTC. It codes for CASSLLGTVGGTYNEQFF.

V and J are TRBV7-6 and TRBJ2-7; 9 bases align to TRBD2. Trimming at V came to 1 base and at J to 3 bases, leaving 13 bases not matched to a gene. CDR3 size: 18 residues. CDR1 SGHVS and CDR2 FNYEAQ come from the germline V gene. In nucleotides, the CDR3 is TGTGCCAGCAGCTTAGTTACCCCGCGGACTAGCGCCAGCTACGAGCAGTACTTC. It yields the protein CASSLVTPRTSASYEQYF.

V usage is TRBV6-4 and J usage is TRBJ1-2; possibly TRBD1 for D (6 bases). V gave up 0 bases and J gave up 4 bases, with 15 bases separating them. There are 16 residues in the CDR3. CDR1 and CDR2 (germline): MRHNA, SNTAGT. CDR3 sequence: CASSDSSGQGLYGYTF. In nucleotides, the CDR3 is TGTGCCAGCAGTGACTCGAGTGGGCAGGGGCTCTATGGCTACACCTTC.

In this sample, this clone turned up once. This chain uses TRBV20-1 with TRBJ1-2; weak D call: TRBD1 (5 bases). This CDR3 spans 11 amino acids. The germline V gene encodes CDR1 DFQATT and CDR2 SNEGSKA (reference sequence). Trimming removed 6 bases from V and 14 bases from J, with 19 bases in between. The CDR3 protein is CSADYRGRGTF. CDR3 bases: TGCAGTGCCGACTACCGGGGCCGGGGGACCTTC.

The V and J genes are TRBV29-1 and TRBJ2-3; TRBD2 matches 13 bases. CDR1 and CDR2 (germline): SQVTM, ANQGSEA. The CDR3 has 16 residues. V shed 3 bases, J shed 9 bases, and the junction held 12 bases outside the gene matches. The CDR3 sequence is CSVEHPGLAGVGTQYF. The CDR3 DNA follows: TGCAGCGTTGAGCACCCCGGACTAGCGGGAGTCGGGACGCAGTATTTT.

This chain links TRBV6-6 with TRBJ2-3; the D is unclear. CDR1 and CDR2 from the germline V gene are MNHNY and SVGAGI (reference sequence). The CDR3 is made up of 13 amino acids. Trimming left V 10 bases short and J 0 bases short, with 11 bases between. The CDR3 here is CATKPPSTDTQYF. The CDR3 coding sequence is TGTGCCACCAAGCCCCCCAGCACAGATACGCAGTATTTT.

In this sample, this clone turned up once. The chain employs TRBV18 and TRBJ2-2; 8 nucleotides agree with TRBD1. V gave up 3 bases and J gave up 1 base; unmatched junction bases: 7. In germline, CDR1 is KGHSH, CDR2 LQKENI. CDR3 length: 17 residues. As DNA, the CDR3 is TGTGCCAGCTCACCCCTCGGAGGGACAGGGAACACCGGGGAGCTGTTTTTT. It is translated as CASSPLGGTGNTGELFF.

The rearrangement joins TRBV7-9 to TRBJ1-1; D is perhaps TRBD1 (5 bases). This CDR3 has 15 residues. Trimming took off 5 bases at V and 0 bases at J, with 13 bases between the two ends. From germline, CDR1 is SEHNR and CDR2 FQNEAQ (reference sequence). CDR3 sequence (DNA): TGTGCCAGCAGCAAAAGGGACTCATTGAACACTGAAGCTTTCTTT. Translation: CASSKRDSLNTEAFF.

This clone was counted ten times or more. This rearrangement joins TRBV21-1 to TRBJ1-1; the DNA was not used to check the table's D call, TRBD1. TRBV21-1 is tagged as a pseudogene. The CDR3 totals 14 residues. CDR3 amino acids: CASSNGQGGTEAFF. As DNA, the CDR3 is TGTGCCAGCAGCAACGGACAGGGTGGCACTGAAGCTTTCTTT.

The chain is built from TRBV5-1 and TRBJ2-1; 10 bases agree with TRBD2. The CDR3 is 13 residues long. J lost 15 bases, V lost 0 bases, and 6 bases had no gene match. Germline V gene sequence: CDR1 SGHRS, CDR2 YFSETQ. The CDR3 loop is CASSLGSAGGLFF. The CDR3 DNA follows: TGCGCCAGCAGCTTGGGTTCAGCGGGAGGGTTGTTCTTC.

This chain connects TRBV12-3 or TRBV12-4 to TRBJ2-2; D might be TRBD2 (5 bases). Trimming took off 6 bases at V and 6 bases at J, with 11 bases between the two ends. CDR3 size: 13 residues. CDR3 DNA: TGTGCCAGCAGGTCCGCCGGGGCCGGGGAGCTGTTTTTT. Translation: CASRSAGAGELFF.

The chain combines TRBV19 with TRBJ1-1, with D perhaps TRBD1 (5 bases). The germline V gene encodes CDR1 LNHDA and CDR2 SQIVND (reference sequence). The germline V and J ends were trimmed by 4 bases and 1 base, with 10 bases remaining between them. The CDR3 loop spans 14 amino acids. The CDR3 bases are TGTGCCAGTAGTAGCCTGGGGGGGAACACTGAAGCTTTCTTT. Its protein product is CASSSLGGNTEAFF.

This sequence joins TRBV6-2 or TRBV6-3 and TRBJ2-3, with a possible D match to TRBD2 (5 bases). The CDR3 is made up of 14 amino acids. V shed 7 bases and J shed 6 bases, with 17 bases lying between them. Germline V gene data show CDR1 as MNHEY and CDR2 as SVGEGT. The CDR3 region is CASNPVERWDTQYF. For the CDR3, the DNA is TGTGCCAGCAACCCCGTGGAGCGGTGGGATACGCAGTATTTT.